The TCR beta chain described here comes from a study of OX40 agonist ivuxolimab in advanced cancers. TCRdb keeps only in-frame clones here, not all; method: immunoSEQ multiplex PCR. Among about 73,000 clones, around 90% were seen once, and the ten largest hold approximately 9.3%. CDR1 and CDR2 from the germline V gene are LNHDA and SQIVND (reference sequence). The length of the CDR3 is 17 residues. Trimming removed 1 base at V and 0 bases at J, with 10 bases between. This sample comprised CD4+ or CD8+ T cells sorted from blood, obtained in a trial of the OX40 agonist ivuxolimab. This TCR was recovered from an adult with an advanced solid tumor such as melanoma, head and neck, liver or kidney cancer. This sequence joins TRBV19 and TRBJ1-6; no reliable D call. CDR3 loop: CASSIGPASSYNSPLHF. The CDR3, as DNA: TGTGCCAGTAGTATAGGCCCTGCCAGCTCCTATAATTCACCCCTCCACTTT.